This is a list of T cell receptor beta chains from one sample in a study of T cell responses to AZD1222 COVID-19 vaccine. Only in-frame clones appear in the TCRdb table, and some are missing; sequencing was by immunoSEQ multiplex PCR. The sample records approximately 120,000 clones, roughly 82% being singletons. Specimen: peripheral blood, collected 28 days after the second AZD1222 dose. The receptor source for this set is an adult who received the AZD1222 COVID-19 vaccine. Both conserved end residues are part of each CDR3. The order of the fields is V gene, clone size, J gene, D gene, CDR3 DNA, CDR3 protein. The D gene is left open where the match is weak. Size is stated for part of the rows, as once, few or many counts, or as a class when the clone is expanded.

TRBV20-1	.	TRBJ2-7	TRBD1	TGCAGTGCTAGTGTCCGGACAGGGAGTCCCTACGAGCAGTACTTC	CSASVRTGSPYEQYF
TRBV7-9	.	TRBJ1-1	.	TGTGCCAGCAACCTGCCCCGAGGTGAGGCCAACACTGAAGCTTTCTTT	CASNLPRGEANTEAFF
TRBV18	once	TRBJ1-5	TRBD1	TGTGCCAGCTCACCGACAGGGTTTCGCAATCAGCCCCAGCATTTT	CASSPTGFRNQPQHF
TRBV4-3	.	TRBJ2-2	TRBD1	TGCGCCAGCAGCCAAGATTTGACAGGGAAGGTGTTTTTT	CASSQDLTGKVFF
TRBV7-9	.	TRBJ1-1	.	TGTGCCAGCAGCTCGCCTTGGTGGGGAAACACTGAAGCTTTCTTT	CASSSPWWGNTEAFF
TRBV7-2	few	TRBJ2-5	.	TGTGCCAGCAGCTCACAGACAGGCCGCCAAGAGACCCAGTACTTC	CASSSQTGRQETQYF
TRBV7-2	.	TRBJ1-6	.	TGTGCCAGCAGAAAGGGGTCCTATAATTCACCCCTCCACTTT	CASRKGSYNSPLHF
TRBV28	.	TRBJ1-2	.	TGTGCCAGCAGTCAGCTCCGTGGCTACACCTTC	CASSQLRGYTF
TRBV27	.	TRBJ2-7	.	TGTGCCAGCAGTTTATCAGTCGGGAGCCCAAGTACGGAGCAGTACTTC	CASSLSVGSPSTEQYF
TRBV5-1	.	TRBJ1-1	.	TGCGCCAGCAGCTTAAGGGGGGGCCTGGACACTGAAGCTTTCTTT	CASSLRGGLDTEAFF
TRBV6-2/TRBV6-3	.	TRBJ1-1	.	TGTGCCAGCAGTCTACCACAGGGAAACACTGAAGCTTTCTTT	CASSLPQGNTEAFF
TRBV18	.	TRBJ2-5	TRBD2	TGTGCCAGCTCACCACCGAGCGGGGGCTACCAAGAGACCCAGTACTTC	CASSPPSGGYQETQYF
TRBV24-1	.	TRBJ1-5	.	TGTGCCACCATGGGCGAAGATCCAGGGGTTGGGCAGCCCCAGCATTTT	CATMGEDPGVGQPQHF
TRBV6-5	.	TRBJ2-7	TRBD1	TGTGCCAGCAGTTACTCGAGGGGGCTCTACGAGCAGTACTTC	CASSYSRGLYEQYF
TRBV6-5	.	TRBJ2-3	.	TGTGCCAGCAAGACACAGGGTTGGACAGATACGCAGTATTTT	CASKTQGWTDTQYF
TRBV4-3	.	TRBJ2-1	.	TGCGCCAGCAGCCAGTCTTTACCCCCCCGGAAGCAGTTCTTC	CASSQSLPPRKQFF
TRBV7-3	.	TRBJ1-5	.	TGTGCCAGCAGCGTACAGGGTCCCCAGCATTTT	CASSVQGPQHF
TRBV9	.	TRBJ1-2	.	TGTGCCAGCAGCACCCTTTATGGCTACACCTTC	CASSTLYGYTF
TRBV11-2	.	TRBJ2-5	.	TGTGCCAGCAGCTTAACGATAGAAGGGACCCAGTACTTC	CASSLTIEGTQYF
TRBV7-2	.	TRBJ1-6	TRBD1	TGTGCCAGCAGCCCGAAGAACAGGGGAATGTCCCTCCACTTT	CASSPKNRGMSLHF
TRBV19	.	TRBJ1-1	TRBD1	TGTGCCAGTACCCTACGACAGGGTTTTCGGGGTGAAGCTTTCTTT	CASTLRQGFRGEAFF
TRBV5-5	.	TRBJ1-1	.	TGTGCCAGCAGCTGGACAACGAACACTGAAGCTTTCTTT	CASSWTTNTEAFF
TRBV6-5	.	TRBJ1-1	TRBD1	TGTGCCGCCGTGACAGGGGCTGAAGCTTTCTTT	CAAVTGAEAFF
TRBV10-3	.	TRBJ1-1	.	TGTGCCATCAGTGGGCAGGGTGAGACTGAAGCTTTCTTT	CAISGQGETEAFF
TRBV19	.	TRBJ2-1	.	TGTGCCAGTAGTATAACCCGATTCCCGGGACACTCCAATGAGCAGTTCTTC	CASSITRFPGHSNEQFF
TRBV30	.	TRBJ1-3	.	TGTGCCTGGAGTGTACCAGAAAGGGGAAACACCATATATTTT	CAWSVPERGNTIYF
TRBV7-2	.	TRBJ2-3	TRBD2	TGTGCCAGCAGCTTAGGCAGGCTAGCGGGGGGGCCGATAACAGATACGCAGTATTTT	CASSLGRLAGGPITDTQYF
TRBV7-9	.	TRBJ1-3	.	TGTGCCAGCAGTTTGTACGATGATGGAACCATATATTTT	CASSLYDDGTIYF
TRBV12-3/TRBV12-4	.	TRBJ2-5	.	TGTGCCAGCAGTCGGGTGGCGGAGACCCAGTACTTC	CASSRVAETQYF